A selection of T cell receptor beta chains follows, all from one sample in a study of T cells in Graves' hyperthyroidism and ophthalmopathy. In TCRdb, the multiplex PCR reads were re-called with MiXCR into one record per CDR3 protein. The sample yields roughly 800,000 distinct CDR3 sequences, 38% seen once. Sequenced input: blood. These receptors originate from a man between 18 and 35 years old with Graves' hyperthyroidism. Each CDR3 is given with its conserved first and last residue. Each record gives: V gene, J gene, D gene, clone size, CDR3 protein, CDR3 DNA. The D gene is left open where the match is weak. For some rows the clone size is stated as once, few or many, or as a class when expanded; others skip it.

TRBV5-6	TRBJ1-1	NA	NA	CASSARGRYTEAFF	TGTGCCAGCAGCGCCAGGGGACGATACACTGAAGCTTTCTTT
TRBV15	TRBJ1-1	NA	many	CAISTGGANTEAFF	TGTGCCATCTCGACCGGGGGGGCGAACACTGAAGCTTTCTTT
TRBV25-1	TRBJ1-6	NA	NA	CASSSRAPKSPLHF	TGTGCCAGCTCGTCCAGGGCCCCTAAATCACCCCTCCACTTT
TRBV2	TRBJ1-6	NA	NA	CASSRETSYNSPLHF	TGTGCCAGCAGCCGAGAAACTAGCTATAATTCACCCCTCCACTTT
TRBV7-2	TRBJ1-2	TRBD1	once	CASSTGEGGYTF	TGTGCCAGCAGCACAGGGGAGGGTGGCTACACCTTC
TRBV19	TRBJ1-1	NA	few	CASSIGGQSLTEAFF	TGTGCCAGTAGTATAGGAGGACAGAGCCTCACTGAAGCTTTCTTT
TRBV2	TRBJ2-7	TRBD1	NA	CASSPLDRDEQYF	TGTGCCAGCAGTCCCCTGGACAGGGACGAGCAGTACTTC
TRBV9	TRBJ1-6	TRBD1	NA	CASSQDKGARGESPLHF	TGTGCCAGCAGCCAAGATAAAGGTGCCAGGGGGGAATCACCCCTCCACTTT
TRBV10-2	TRBJ1-1	NA	NA	CASSLRVSNTEAFF	TGTGCCAGCTCACTCAGGGTCTCGAACACTGAAGCTTTCTTT
TRBV19	TRBJ1-5	NA	many	CASSFGLGASQPQHF	TGTGCCAGTAGTTTTGGCTTGGGGGCATCGCAGCCCCAGCATTTT
TRBV6-5	TRBJ2-5	TRBD1	NA	CASSYGPGQGTETQYF	TGTGCCAGCAGTTACGGACCGGGACAGGGGACGGAGACCCAGTACTTC